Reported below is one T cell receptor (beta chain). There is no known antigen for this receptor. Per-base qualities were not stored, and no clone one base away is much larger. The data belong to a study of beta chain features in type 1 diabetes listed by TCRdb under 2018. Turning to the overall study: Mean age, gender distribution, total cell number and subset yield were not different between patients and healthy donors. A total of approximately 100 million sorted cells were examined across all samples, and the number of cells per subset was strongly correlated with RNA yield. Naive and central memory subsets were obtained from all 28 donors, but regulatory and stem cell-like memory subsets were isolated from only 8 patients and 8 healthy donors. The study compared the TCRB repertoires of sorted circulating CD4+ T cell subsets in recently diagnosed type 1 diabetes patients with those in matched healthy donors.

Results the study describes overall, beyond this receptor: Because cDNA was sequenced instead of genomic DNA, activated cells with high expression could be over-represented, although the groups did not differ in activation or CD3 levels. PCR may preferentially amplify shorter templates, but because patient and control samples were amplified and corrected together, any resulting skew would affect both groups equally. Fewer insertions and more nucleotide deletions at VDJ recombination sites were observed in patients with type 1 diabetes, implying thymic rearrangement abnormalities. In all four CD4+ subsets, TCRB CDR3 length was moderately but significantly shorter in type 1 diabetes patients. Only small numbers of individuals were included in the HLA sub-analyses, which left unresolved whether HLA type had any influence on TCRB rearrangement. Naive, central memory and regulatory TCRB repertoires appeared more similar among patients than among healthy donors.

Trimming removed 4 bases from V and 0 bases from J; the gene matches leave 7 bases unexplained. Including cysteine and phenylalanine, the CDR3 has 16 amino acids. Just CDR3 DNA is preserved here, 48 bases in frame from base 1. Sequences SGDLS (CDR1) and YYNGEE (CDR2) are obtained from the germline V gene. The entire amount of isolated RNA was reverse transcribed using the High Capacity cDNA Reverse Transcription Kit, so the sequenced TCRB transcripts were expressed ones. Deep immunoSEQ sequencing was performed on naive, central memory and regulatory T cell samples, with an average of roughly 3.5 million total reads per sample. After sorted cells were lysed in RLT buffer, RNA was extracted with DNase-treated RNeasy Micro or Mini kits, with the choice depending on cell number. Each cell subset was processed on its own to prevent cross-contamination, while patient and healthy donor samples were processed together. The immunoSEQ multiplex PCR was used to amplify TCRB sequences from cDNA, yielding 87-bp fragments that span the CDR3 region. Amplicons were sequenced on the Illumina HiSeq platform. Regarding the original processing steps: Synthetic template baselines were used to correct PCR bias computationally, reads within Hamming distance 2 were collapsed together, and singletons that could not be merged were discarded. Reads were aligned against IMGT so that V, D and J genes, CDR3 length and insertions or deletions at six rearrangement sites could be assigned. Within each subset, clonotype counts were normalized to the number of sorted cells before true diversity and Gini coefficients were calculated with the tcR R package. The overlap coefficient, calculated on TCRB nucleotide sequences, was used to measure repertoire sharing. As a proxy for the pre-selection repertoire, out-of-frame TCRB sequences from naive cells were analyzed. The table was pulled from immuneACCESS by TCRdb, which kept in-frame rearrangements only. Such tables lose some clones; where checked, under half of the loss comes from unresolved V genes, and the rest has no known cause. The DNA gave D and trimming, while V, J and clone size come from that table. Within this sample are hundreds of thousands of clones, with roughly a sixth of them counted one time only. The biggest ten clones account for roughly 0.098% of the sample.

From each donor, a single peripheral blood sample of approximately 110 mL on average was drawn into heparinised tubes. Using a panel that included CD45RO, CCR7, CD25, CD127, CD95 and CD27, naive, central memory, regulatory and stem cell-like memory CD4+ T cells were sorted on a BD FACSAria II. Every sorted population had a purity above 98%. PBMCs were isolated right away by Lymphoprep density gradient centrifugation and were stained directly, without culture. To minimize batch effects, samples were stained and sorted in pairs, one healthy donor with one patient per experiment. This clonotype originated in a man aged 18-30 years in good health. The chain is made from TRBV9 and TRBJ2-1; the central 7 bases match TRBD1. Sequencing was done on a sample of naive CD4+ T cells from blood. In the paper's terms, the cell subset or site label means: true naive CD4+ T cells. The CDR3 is CASSIIQGSSYNEQFF. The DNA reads TGTGCCAGCAGCATAATACAGGGGAGCTCCTACAATGAGCAGTTCTTC.